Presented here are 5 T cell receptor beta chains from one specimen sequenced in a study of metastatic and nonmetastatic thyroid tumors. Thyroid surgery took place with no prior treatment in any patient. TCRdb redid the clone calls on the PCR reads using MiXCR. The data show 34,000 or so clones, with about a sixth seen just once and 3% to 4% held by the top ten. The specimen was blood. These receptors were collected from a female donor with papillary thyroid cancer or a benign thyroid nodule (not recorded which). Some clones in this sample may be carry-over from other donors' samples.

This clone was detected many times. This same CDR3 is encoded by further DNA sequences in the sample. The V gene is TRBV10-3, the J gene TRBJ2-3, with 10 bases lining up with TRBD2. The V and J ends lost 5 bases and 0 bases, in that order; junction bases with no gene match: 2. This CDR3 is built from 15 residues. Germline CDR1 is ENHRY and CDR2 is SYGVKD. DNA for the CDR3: TGTGCCATCAGTTATAGCGGGAGGAGCACAGATACGCAGTATTTT. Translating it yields CAISYSGRSTDTQYF.

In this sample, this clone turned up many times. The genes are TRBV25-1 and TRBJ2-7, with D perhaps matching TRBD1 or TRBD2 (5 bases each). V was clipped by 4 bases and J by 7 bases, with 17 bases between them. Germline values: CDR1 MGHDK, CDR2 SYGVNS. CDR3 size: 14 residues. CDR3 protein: CASSGRTRRWEQYF. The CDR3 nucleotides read TGTGCCAGCAGTGGGAGGACACGGCGCTGGGAGCAGTACTTC.

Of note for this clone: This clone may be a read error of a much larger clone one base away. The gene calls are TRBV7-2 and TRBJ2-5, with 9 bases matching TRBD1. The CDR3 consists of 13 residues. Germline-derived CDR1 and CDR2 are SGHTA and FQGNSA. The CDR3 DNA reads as TGTGTCAGCAGCTTGGGACAGGGAAAGACCCAGTACTTC. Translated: CVSSLGQGKTQYF.

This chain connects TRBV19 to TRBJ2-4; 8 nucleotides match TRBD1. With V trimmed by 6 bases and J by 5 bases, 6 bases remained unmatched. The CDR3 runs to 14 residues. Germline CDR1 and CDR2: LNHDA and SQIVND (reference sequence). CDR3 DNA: TGTGCCAGTAGCCAGGACAGGGTCCAAAACATTCAGTACTTC. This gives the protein CASSQDRVQNIQYF.

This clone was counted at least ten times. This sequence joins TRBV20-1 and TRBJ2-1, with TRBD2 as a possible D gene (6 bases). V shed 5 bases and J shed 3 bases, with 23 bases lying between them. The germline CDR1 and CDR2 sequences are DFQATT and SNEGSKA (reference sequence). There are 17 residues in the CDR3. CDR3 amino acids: CSARGLSGGIVYNEQFF. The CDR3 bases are TGCAGTGCTCGTGGGTTAAGCGGCGGGATTGTCTACAATGAGCAGTTCTTC.